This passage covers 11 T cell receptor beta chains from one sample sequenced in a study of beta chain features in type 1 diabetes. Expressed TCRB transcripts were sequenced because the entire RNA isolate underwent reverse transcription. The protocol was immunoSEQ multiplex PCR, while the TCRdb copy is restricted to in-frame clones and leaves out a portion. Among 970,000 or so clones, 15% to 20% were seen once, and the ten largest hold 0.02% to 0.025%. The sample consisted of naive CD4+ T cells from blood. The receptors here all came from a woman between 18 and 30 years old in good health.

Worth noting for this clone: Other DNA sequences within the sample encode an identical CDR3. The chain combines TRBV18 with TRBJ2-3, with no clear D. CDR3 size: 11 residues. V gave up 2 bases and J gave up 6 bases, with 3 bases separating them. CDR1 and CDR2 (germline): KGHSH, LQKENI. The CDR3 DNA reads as TGTGCCAGCTCACCATTGGATACGCAGTATTTT. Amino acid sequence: CASSPLDTQYF.

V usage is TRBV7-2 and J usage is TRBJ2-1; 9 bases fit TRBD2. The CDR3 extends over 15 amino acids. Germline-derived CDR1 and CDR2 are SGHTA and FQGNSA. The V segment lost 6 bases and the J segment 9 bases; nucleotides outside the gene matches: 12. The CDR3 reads CASRPGIAGAGEQFF. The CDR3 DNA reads TGTGCCAGCAGACCGGGGATAGCGGGAGCCGGTGAGCAGTTCTTC. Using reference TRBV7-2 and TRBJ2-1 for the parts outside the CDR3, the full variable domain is GAGVSQSPSNKVTEKGKDVELRCDPISGHTALYWYRQSLGQGLEFLIYFQGNSAPDKSGLPSDRFSAERTGGSVSTLTIQRTQQEDSAVYLCASRPGIAGAGEQFFGPGTRLTVL.

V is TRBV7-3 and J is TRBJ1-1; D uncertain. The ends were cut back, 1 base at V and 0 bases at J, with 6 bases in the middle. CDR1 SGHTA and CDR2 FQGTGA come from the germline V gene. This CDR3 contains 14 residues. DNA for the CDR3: TGTGCCAGCAGCTTAAGACTGGTGAACACTGAAGCTTTCTTT. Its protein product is CASSLRLVNTEAFF.

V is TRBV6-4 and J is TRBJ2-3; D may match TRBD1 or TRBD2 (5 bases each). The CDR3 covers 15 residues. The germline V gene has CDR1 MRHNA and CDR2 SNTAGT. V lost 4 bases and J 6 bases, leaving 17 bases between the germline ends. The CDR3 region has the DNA TGTGCCAGCAGTGGGGTCGAGGGCCAGGGCGATACGCAGTATTTT. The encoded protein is CASSGVEGQGDTQYF.

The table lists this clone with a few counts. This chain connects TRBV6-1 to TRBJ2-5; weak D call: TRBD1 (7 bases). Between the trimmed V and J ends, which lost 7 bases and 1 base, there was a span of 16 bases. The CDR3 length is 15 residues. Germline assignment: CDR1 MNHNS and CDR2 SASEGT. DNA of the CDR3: TGTGCCAGCAAAAGACAGGGTAGCGGCCAAGAGACCCAGTACTTC. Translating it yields CASKRQGSGQETQYF.

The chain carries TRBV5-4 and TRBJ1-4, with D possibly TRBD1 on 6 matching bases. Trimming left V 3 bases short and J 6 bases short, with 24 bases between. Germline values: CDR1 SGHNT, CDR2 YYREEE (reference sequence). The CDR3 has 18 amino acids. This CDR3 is CASSSLDRMGSGDEKLFF. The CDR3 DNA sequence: TGTGCCAGCAGCTCCTTAGACAGGATGGGAAGCGGGGATGAAAAACTGTTTTTT.

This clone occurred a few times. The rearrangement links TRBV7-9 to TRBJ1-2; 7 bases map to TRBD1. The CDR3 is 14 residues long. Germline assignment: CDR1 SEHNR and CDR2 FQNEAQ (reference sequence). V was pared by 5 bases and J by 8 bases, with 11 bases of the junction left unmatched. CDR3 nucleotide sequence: TGTGCCAGCAGCCTCCCCGGGACAGCGGGCGGCTACACCTTC. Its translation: CASSLPGTAGGYTF.

The CDR3 DNA sequence: TGTGCCACTCGGTTAGACACTTACAATGAGCAGTTCTTC. Protein product: CATRLDTYNEQFF. This sequence joins TRBV6-5 and TRBJ2-1; D is unresolved. Trimming took 10 bases from V and 4 from J, leaving 14 bases between them. This CDR3 is 13 amino acids long. The germline V gene encodes CDR1 MNHEY and CDR2 SVGAGI.

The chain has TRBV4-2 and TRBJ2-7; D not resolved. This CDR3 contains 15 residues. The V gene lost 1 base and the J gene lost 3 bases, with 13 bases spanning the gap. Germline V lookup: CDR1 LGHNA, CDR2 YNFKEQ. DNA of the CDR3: TGTGCCAGCAGCCAAGCCGGACGGTTAGACTACGAGCAGTACTTC. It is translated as CASSQAGRLDYEQYF.

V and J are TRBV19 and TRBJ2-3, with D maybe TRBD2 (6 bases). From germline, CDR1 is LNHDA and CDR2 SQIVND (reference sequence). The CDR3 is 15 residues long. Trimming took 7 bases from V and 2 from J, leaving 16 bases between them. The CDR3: CASTAGLTNTDTQYF. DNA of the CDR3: TGTGCCAGTACAGCCGGACTAACTAACACAGATACGCAGTATTTT. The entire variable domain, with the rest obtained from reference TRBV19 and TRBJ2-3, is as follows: DGGITQSPKYLFRKEGQNVTLSCEQNLNHDAMYWYRQDPGQGLRLIYYSQIVNDFQKGDIAEGYSVSREKKESFPLTVTSAQKNPTAFYLCASTAGLTNTDTQYFGPGTRLTVL.

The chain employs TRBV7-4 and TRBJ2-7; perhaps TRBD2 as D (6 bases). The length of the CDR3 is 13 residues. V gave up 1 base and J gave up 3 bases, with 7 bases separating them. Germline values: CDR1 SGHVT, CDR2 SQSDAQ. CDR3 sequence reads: CASSLVGGYEQYF. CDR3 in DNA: TGTGCCAGCAGCTTAGTCGGGGGCTACGAGCAGTACTTC.